A single sample is the source of the 4 T cell receptor beta chains below, sequenced in a study of T cell repertoires in cytomegalovirus infection. No antigen is known for these receptors. Each CDR3 protein is one row after TCRdb ran MiXCR on the reads. This repertoire shows roughly 990,000 distinct CDR3 sequences, roughly 31% found once; its top ten account for around an eighth. The sequences come from cultured CD8+ T cells from PBMCs, collected from culture after CMV antigen stimulation. The receptors come from a human donor in good health (CMV status not recorded). Some clones in this sample may be carry-over from other donors' samples.

J is TRBJ2-2 and V is TRBV11-3, with 7 bases fitting TRBD2. Germline values: CDR1 SGHNT, CDR2 YENEEA. J lost 3 bases, V lost 5 bases, and 6 bases had no gene match. The CDR3 totals 15 residues. For the CDR3, the DNA is TGTGCCAGCAGCCCGATGGGACTATACACCGGGGAGCTGTTTTTT. It yields the protein CASSPMGLYTGELFF.

The chain carries TRBV12-3 or TRBV12-4 and TRBJ2-3; the D gene is possibly TRBD1 (6 bases). V lost 6 bases, J lost 2 bases, and 15 bases lay in between. This CDR3 has 15 residues. CDR3 in amino acids: CASSPWTVNTDTQYF. In DNA form, the CDR3 reads TGTGCCAGCAGCCCATGGACAGTTAACACAGATACGCAGTATTTT.

The rearrangement uses TRBV7-2 and TRBJ1-1; 9 bases are a match to TRBD1. V was pared by 5 bases and J by 10 bases, with 8 bases of the junction left unmatched. The CDR3 contains 13 residues. Germline assignment: CDR1 SGHTA and CDR2 FQGNSA. CDR3 DNA: TGTGCCAGCAGCCCAACAGGGGGCCGGGTAGCTTTCTTT. Its protein is CASSPTGGRVAFF.

V gene TRBV10-3 combines with J gene TRBJ1-2; 10 bases match TRBD1. The trim removed 6 bases at V and 9 bases at J, leaving 13 bases unmatched. Germline CDR1 is ENHRY and CDR2 is SYGVKD. The CDR3 consists of 15 residues. CDR3 bases: TGTGCCATCAGCGCCGGGGACAGGGGAGGGCCTAGCTACACCTTC. Amino acids: CAISAGDRGGPSYTF.